These 23 T cell receptor beta chains share one sample of origin, sequenced in a study of T cells in Graves' hyperthyroidism and ophthalmopathy. TCR beta CDR3 regions were amplified from RNA. Carried out on the TCR CDR3, a first-round RT-PCR used the HTBI primer set. MiXCR was run by TCRdb on the multiplex PCR reads, yielding one entry per CDR3 protein. The data hold some 720,000 distinct CDR3 sequences, with roughly 15% observed a single time. The source material was blood. The source is a young man with Graves' hyperthyroidism.

This clonotype was seen a handful of times. The chain employs TRBV30 and TRBJ1-1; the D is unclear. V gave up 0 bases and J gave up 5 bases, with 13 bases separating them. The germline V gene encodes CDR1 GTSNPN and CDR2 SVGIG (reference sequence). The CDR3 contains 14 residues. CDR3 nucleotide sequence: TGTGCCTGGAGTGTATTCGGCGAAAGAACTGAAGCTTTCTTT. Residues: CAWSVFGERTEAFF.

This clonotype was found a few times. The V call is TRBV4-1, the J call TRBJ2-7, with 8 bases matching TRBD2. The germline V gene has CDR1 MGHRA and CDR2 YSYEKL. This CDR3 region has 15 residues. The trim removed 0 bases at V and 5 bases at J, leaving 6 bases unmatched. The chain's CDR3 is CASSQDGGGRDEQYF. The CDR3 DNA follows: TGCGCCAGCAGCCAAGATGGCGGGGGGCGGGACGAGCAGTACTTC.

This clonotype was seen ten or more times. This chain joins TRBV12-3 or TRBV12-4 and TRBJ2-1, with TRBD2 matching 13 bases. V was clipped by 7 bases and J by 10 bases; unmatched bases: 10. The length of the CDR3 is 15 residues. DNA for the CDR3: TGTGCCAGCAACGTACTAGCGGGAGGGCCTGGAGAGCAGTTCTTC. It specifies CASNVLAGGPGEQFF.

This clonotype was counted only a few times. The V gene is TRBV7-9, the J gene TRBJ1-2, with unresolved D. Per germline, CDR1 SEHNR and CDR2 FQNEAQ (reference sequence). V was trimmed by 1 base and J by 8 bases, leaving 5 bases between them. This CDR3 has 11 amino acids. The CDR3 DNA reads as TGTGCCAGCAGCTTAGGTATGGGCTACACCTTC. Translating gives CASSLGMGYTF.

This clonotype appeared many times. The junction differs from germline at one of its ends, possibly a read error. The chain uses TRBV29-1 and TRBJ2-7, with 10 bases fitting TRBD1. The CDR3 is 14 amino acids. The germline V gene encodes CDR1 SQVTM and CDR2 ANQGSEA. CDR3 sequence: CSVLRDRGSDEQYF. Written as DNA, the CDR3 is TGCAGCGTTCTCCGGGACAGGGGCTCCGACGAGCAGTACTTC.

This clonotype occurred many times. V and J are TRBV30 and TRBJ2-1; TRBD2 might be the D (6 bases). The V end lost 4 bases, the J end lost 7 bases, and 14 bases lay between the germline ends. This CDR3 is 13 amino acids long. CDR1 GTSNPN and CDR2 SVGIG come from the germline V gene (reference sequence). The DNA for the CDR3 is TGTGCCTGGACGACGGGAGTCGCGAATGAGCAGTTCTTC. This codes for CAWTTGVANEQFF.

A remark on this clonotype: Since a much larger clone is just one base distant, this may be a read error. The gene calls are TRBV20-1 and TRBJ1-1, with a weak D call TRBD1 (5 bases). The V gene lost 6 bases and the J gene lost 1 base, with 12 bases spanning the gap. The CDR3 runs to 13 residues. Germline CDR1 is DFQATT and CDR2 is SNEGSKA (reference sequence). DNA for the CDR3: TGCAGTGCCCGATGGGGGTCGAACACTGAAGCTTTCTTT. Encoded protein: CSARWGSNTEAFF.

CDR3 nucleotides: TGTGCCAGCAAAAAAGGAGGGGAGGGGAGGTATGAGCAGTTCTTC. It specifies CASKKGGEGRYEQFF. The chain joins TRBV6-1 to TRBJ2-1; TRBD2 aligns across 7 bases. The V segment lost 7 bases and the J segment 8 bases; nucleotides outside the gene matches: 14. The CDR3 loop spans 15 amino acids. Germline CDR1 reads MNHNS; CDR2 reads SASEGT.

This clonotype turned up a few times. CDR3 in DNA: TGTGCCACCAGCCACGGGAGGGGTTGGGATGAGCAGTTCTTC. Its protein is CATSHGRGWDEQFF. The chain couples TRBV24-1 to TRBJ2-1, with 8 bases that match TRBD2. This CDR3 contains 14 residues. V shed 7 bases and J 8 bases; nucleotides not matched to a gene: 9. Germline V gene sequence: CDR1 KGHDR, CDR2 SFDVKD.

The gene calls are TRBV2 and TRBJ1-5; no definite D call. Germline CDR1 SNHLY, CDR2 FYNNEI. Trimming stripped 0 bases from V and 0 bases from J, with 18 bases between. The CDR3 loop spans 19 amino acids. The CDR3 DNA is TGTGCCAGCAGTGAAGCGCTTCTCTCTGCACAAAATAGCAATCAGCCCCAGCATTTT. It is translated as CASSEALLSAQNSNQPQHF.

This clonotype was picked up a small number of times. As DNA, the CDR3 is TGTGCCAGCCGTCTCTTATTGGGACCCAACGAGCAGTACTTC. Its protein is CASRLLLGPNEQYF. The chain couples TRBV28 to TRBJ2-7, with D perhaps given as TRBD1 or TRBD2 (5 bases each). The CDR3 extends over 14 amino acids. The V gene lost 8 bases and the J gene lost 5 bases, with 19 bases spanning the gap. The germline gives CDR1 MDHEN, CDR2 SYDVKM.

The chain is built from TRBV7-2 and TRBJ2-7; the match to TRBD2 covers 9 bases. The CDR3 length is 17 residues. The germline gives CDR1 SGHTA, CDR2 FQGNSA. J lost 1 base, V lost 2 bases, and 9 bases had no gene match. The DNA for the CDR3 is TGTGCCAGCAGCTTACTAGCGGGGAGGACCTCTTCCTACGAGCAGTACTTC. Its translation is CASSLLAGRTSSYEQYF.

This clonotype was counted ten times or more. This CDR3 reads CASPPAGTGVGELFF. For the CDR3, the DNA is TGTGCCTCGCCACCCGCCGGGACAGGGGTCGGGGAGCTGTTTTTT. The chain recombines TRBV30 with TRBJ2-2; 10 bases are shared with TRBD1. J gave up 7 bases and V 7 bases, and 12 bases lay outside the gene matches. CDR1 is GTSNPN, CDR2 SVGIG, per germline (reference sequence). This CDR3 is built from 15 residues.

In this sample, this clonotype turned up many times. This chain uses TRBV12-3 or TRBV12-4 with TRBJ2-7; either TRBD1 or TRBD2 may fit D (5 bases each). The CDR3 loop spans 15 amino acids. Trimming removed 4 bases from V and 3 bases from J, with 16 bases in between. The CDR3 loop reads CASSSPSGRGYEQYF. The DNA of the CDR3 is TGTGCCAGCAGTTCCCCCTCGGGACGGGGCTACGAGCAGTACTTC.

This clonotype was seen many times. This sequence joins TRBV5-1 and TRBJ2-1; unclear D gene. CDR3 length: 15 amino acids. Germline V CDR1 and CDR2: SGHRS, YFSETQ. Trimming shortened V by 0 bases and J by 7 bases, and 14 bases separated the two germline ends. CDR3 protein: CASSLAIGWDNEQFF. In nucleotides, the CDR3 is TGCGCCAGCAGCTTGGCCATAGGGTGGGATAATGAGCAGTTCTTC.

A few counts support this clonotype. The J gene is TRBJ2-1, the V gene TRBV27; D possibly corresponds to TRBD2 (5 bases). Trimming pared 2 bases from V and 2 bases from J, leaving 10 bases between. Germline values: CDR1 MNHEY, CDR2 SMNVEV (reference sequence). This CDR3 has 15 residues. The CDR3 nucleotides read TGTGCCAGCAGTTTACTAGCTACTACCTACAATGAGCAGTTCTTC. It codes for CASSLLATTYNEQFF.

The table lists this clonotype with a few counts. With a much larger clone just one base away, this may be a read error. The chain is built from TRBV3-1 and TRBJ2-7; the D gene could be TRBD1 or TRBD2 (5 bases each). The germline CDR1 and CDR2 sequences are LGHDT and YNNKEL (reference sequence). The CDR3 runs to 14 residues. V lost 4 bases and J lost 1, with 11 bases in between. The CDR3 here is CASSRGVRSYEQYF. The CDR3 DNA follows: TGTGCCAGCAGCCGAGGGGTGAGATCCTACGAGCAGTACTTC.

This clonotype was detected ten times or more. V is TRBV18 and J is TRBJ2-3; 10 bases fit TRBD2. Germline V gives CDR1 KGHSH, CDR2 LQKENI. V shed 5 bases, J shed 2 bases, and the junction held 7 bases outside the gene matches. The CDR3 has 16 residues. Here the CDR3 reads CASSSSGRAYTDTQYF. The CDR3 nucleotides read TGTGCCAGCTCATCGAGCGGGAGGGCCTACACAGATACGCAGTATTTT. Using reference TRBV18 and TRBJ2-3 for the parts outside the CDR3, the full variable domain is NAGVMQNPRHLVRRRGQEARLRCSPMKGHSHVYWYRQLPEEGLKFMVYLQKENIIDESGMPKERFSAEFPKEGPSILRIQQVVRGDSAAYFCASSSSGRAYTDTQYFGPGTRLTVL.

The V call is TRBV5-5, the J call TRBJ2-7; 10 bases match TRBD1. Germline assignment: CDR1 SGHKS and CDR2 YYEKEE (reference sequence). The length of the CDR3 is 16 residues. Trimming at V came to 2 bases and at J to 2 bases, leaving 7 bases not matched to a gene. CDR3 protein: CASSLGGTGAAYEQYF. As DNA, the CDR3 is TGTGCCAGCAGCTTAGGGGGGACAGGGGCGGCCTACGAGCAGTACTTC.

This clonotype was found a few times. The CDR3 loop reads CASRVGTANSYEQYF. CDR3 nucleotide sequence: TGTGCCAGCAGGGTAGGGACAGCTAACTCCTACGAGCAGTACTTC. The rearrangement links TRBV5-5 to TRBJ2-7, with TRBD1 matching over 7 bases. J was trimmed by 0 bases and V by 5 bases; bases with no gene match: 8. Germline V CDR1 and CDR2: SGHKS, YYEKEE (reference sequence). This CDR3 has 15 amino acids.

Many counts were recorded for this clonotype. The chain recombines TRBV28 with TRBJ2-4; 11 bases line up with TRBD1. Unmatched junction bases numbered 5, after V lost 2 bases and J lost 8 bases. The V gene's germline CDR1 is MDHEN and CDR2 SYDVKM. This CDR3 is built from 15 residues. The CDR3 loop is CASSLGTGGRDIQYF. CDR3 DNA sequence: TGTGCCAGCAGTTTAGGGACAGGGGGGAGGGACATTCAGTACTTC.

This clonotype was counted only a few times. The chain links TRBV24-1 to TRBJ2-6; D remains unclear. The CDR3 is 16 amino acids. V shed 5 bases and J shed 0 bases, with 10 bases lying between them. Per germline, CDR1 KGHDR and CDR2 SFDVKD. CDR3 in amino acids: CATSAPWSSGANVLTF. The CDR3 DNA reads TGTGCCACCAGTGCTCCATGGAGCTCTGGGGCCAACGTCCTGACTTTC.

The chain combines TRBV19 with TRBJ2-1; D is perhaps TRBD1 or TRBD2 (6 bases each). Germline V gene sequence: CDR1 LNHDA, CDR2 SQIVND (reference sequence). Trimming left V 4 bases short and J 7 bases short, with 20 bases between. The CDR3 consists of 16 residues. The CDR3 protein is CASSRGRELGRNEQFF. CDR3 bases: TGTGCCAGTAGTAGGGGGCGGGAACTCGGTCGGAATGAGCAGTTCTTC. The whole variable domain, filled in from reference TRBV19 and TRBJ2-1, reads DGGITQSPKYLFRKEGQNVTLSCEQNLNHDAMYWYRQDPGQGLRLIYYSQIVNDFQKGDIAEGYSVSREKKESFPLTVTSAQKNPTAFYLCASSRGRELGRNEQFFGPGTRLTVL.